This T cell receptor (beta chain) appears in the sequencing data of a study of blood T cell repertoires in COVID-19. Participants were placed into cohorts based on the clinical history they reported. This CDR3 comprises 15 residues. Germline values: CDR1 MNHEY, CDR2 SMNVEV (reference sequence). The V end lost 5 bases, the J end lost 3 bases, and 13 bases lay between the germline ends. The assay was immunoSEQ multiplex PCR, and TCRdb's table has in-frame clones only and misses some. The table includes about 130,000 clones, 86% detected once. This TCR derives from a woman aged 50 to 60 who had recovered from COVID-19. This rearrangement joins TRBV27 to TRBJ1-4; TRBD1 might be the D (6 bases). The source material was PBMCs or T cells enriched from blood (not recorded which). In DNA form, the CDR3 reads TGTGCCAGCAGTCCCGAGGGGGTCGCTAATGAAAAACTGTTTTTT. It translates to CASSPEGVANEKLFF.